This T cell receptor beta chain was documented in a study of glioma-infiltrating T cells. Study-level points and caveats: Gliomas, especially low-grade, showed above-expected tissue-blood divergence; non-neoplastic patients showed below.

Using RNA template, CDR3s of TCR alpha and beta were amplified with iRepertoire arm-PCR. One-step reverse transcription and amplification started from about 100-400 ng of tissue mRNA or PBMC total RNA. Via MiXCR, TCRdb re-called the multiplex PCR reads, giving one row per CDR3 protein. The repertoire includes around 350,000 distinct CDR3 sequences, roughly two fifths of them detected once, and around 13% sits in the top ten. Concerning this clonotype itself: Its antigen is not known. An end of the junction does not agree with germline; a read error may underlie this.

The sample taken for sequencing was glioma tissue, nonneoplastic brain tissue, or PBMCs (not recorded which). The sequence was collected from a human donor with low-grade glioma or glioblastoma, undergoing nonglioma brain surgery, or in good health (not recorded which).

This CDR3 reads CASSQDMAPSTDTQYF. The CDR3 bases are TGCGCCAGCAGCCAAGATATGGCGCCTAGCACAGATACGCAGTATTTT. J is TRBJ2-3 and V is TRBV27; D gene ambiguous. The V gene's germline CDR1 is MNHEY and CDR2 SMNVEV (reference sequence). The CDR3 has 16 amino acids.